Listed below are T cell receptor beta chains from one sample, sequenced in a study of blood T cell repertoires in COVID-19. Data came from immunoSEQ multiplex PCR; TCRdb stores just in-frame clones and leaves some out. This table holds approximately 270,000 clones, around 88% found once. Sequenced: peripheral blood. The receptors stem from a man at least 80 years old with acute or convalescent COVID-19. Both conserved end residues are part of each CDR3. Fields, in order: clone size, J gene, V gene, D gene, CDR3 protein, CDR3 DNA. D genes are given only for firm matches. The listing skips clone size in some rows; elsewhere it reads once, few, many or a size class.

- TRBJ1-5 TRBV2 - CASSTGRDQPQHF TGTGCCAGCAGTACAGGGAGAGATCAGCCCCAGCATTTT
- TRBJ1-3 TRBV28 - CASSLSSYTDYSGNTIYF TGTGCCAGCAGTTTATCCTCCTACACCGACTACTCTGGAAACACCATATATTTT
- TRBJ2-1 TRBV7-2 TRBD2 CASSLASASGRGSNEQFF TGTGCCAGCAGCTTAGCGTCGGCTAGCGGGAGGGGTTCGAATGAGCAGTTCTTC
- TRBJ1-4 TRBV7-2 TRBD1 CASSHQTGRNEKLFF TGTGCCAGCAGCCACCAGACAGGGAGGAATGAAAAACTGTTTTTT
- TRBJ1-5 TRBV18 - CASSPQEAGQPQHF TGTGCCAGCTCACCGCAGGAGGCAGGCCAGCCCCAGCATTTT
- TRBJ1-1 TRBV19 - CASSIPGVVTEAFF TGTGCCAGTAGTATACCAGGGGTCGTCACTGAAGCTTTCTTT
few TRBJ2-1 TRBV6-5 - CASSYSRGSLEQFF TGTGCCAGCAGTTACAGCAGGGGAAGTCTCGAGCAGTTCTTC
- TRBJ1-4 TRBV29-1 TRBD1 CSAWGGQEMEKLFF TGCAGCGCCTGGGGGGGACAGGAAATGGAAAAACTGTTTTTT
- TRBJ1-2 TRBV5-6 - CASSLGRTSANYGYTF TGTGCCAGCAGCTTAGGACGGACTTCAGCTAACTATGGCTACACCTTC
- TRBJ2-2 TRBV13 TRBD2 CASSFLAGGDTTGELFF TGTGCCAGCAGCTTCCTAGCGGGAGGGGATACAACCGGGGAGCTGTTTTTT
- TRBJ2-3 TRBV5-1 - CASSFLRVTSTDTQYF TGCGCCAGCAGCTTCCTCCGGGTGACTAGCACAGATACGCAGTATTTT
- TRBJ1-2 TRBV19 TRBD1 CASSTPGQLIANYGYTF TGTGCCAGTAGTACCCCGGGACAGCTTATTGCTAACTATGGCTACACCTTC
- TRBJ2-1 TRBV6-2/TRBV6-3 TRBD2 CASSRTTAGGPSGQFF TGTGCCAGCAGCCGTACGACTGCGGGAGGGCCATCAGGGCAGTTCTTC
- TRBJ2-5 TRBV7-2 - CASSLAGAELQETQYF TGTGCCAGCAGCTTAGCGGGGGCAGAACTTCAAGAGACCCAGTACTTC
- TRBJ1-4 TRBV5-1 - CASSLAGGSNEKLFF TGCGCCAGCAGCCTCGCGGGGGGCTCCAATGAAAAACTGTTTTTT
- TRBJ1-6 TRBV18 TRBD1 CASSPTGDSPLHF TGTGCCAGCTCACCGACAGGGGATTCACCCCTCCACTTT
- TRBJ2-2 TRBV7-8 - CASSFRTYTGELFF TGTGCCAGCAGCTTCAGGACTTACACCGGGGAGCTGTTTTTT
few TRBJ1-2 TRBV2 - CASRRVHGYTF TGTGCCAGCAGACGGGTTCATGGCTACACCTTC
- TRBJ2-5 TRBV15 TRBD1 CATSRAVTGGETQYF TGTGCCACCAGCAGAGCTGTAACAGGGGGGGAGACCCAGTACTTC
few TRBJ2-3 TRBV9 - CASSVAQSTQYF TGTGCCAGCAGCGTAGCTCAGTCTACGCAGTATTTT
- TRBJ2-1 TRBV7-3 TRBD2 CASSLGRGSAYNEQFF TGTGCCAGCAGCTTAGGGAGGGGTTCGGCCTACAATGAGCAGTTCTTC
- TRBJ2-7 TRBV18 TRBD1 CASSRGDGGQGYEQYF TGTGCCAGCTCGCGTGGCGACGGGGGACAGGGTTACGAGCAGTACTTC
- TRBJ1-1 TRBV11-3 - CASSFRGNTEAFF TGTGCCAGCAGCTTCCGGGGGAACACTGAAGCTTTCTTT
once TRBJ1-6 TRBV25-1 TRBD1 CASSALQGLTLHF TGTGCCAGCAGTGCCTTACAGGGGTTGACCCTCCACTTT
- TRBJ2-7 TRBV6-4 TRBD2 CASSDFEVGLAGPRGYEQYF TGTGCCAGCAGTGACTTTGAGGTGGGACTAGCGGGTCCTAGGGGCTACGAGCAGTACTTC
few TRBJ1-2 TRBV6-4 - CASSLRLRQNYGYTF TGTGCCAGCAGCCTCCGTCTTAGACAGAACTATGGCTACACCTTC
- TRBJ2-6 TRBV7-2 - CASSLRGAGANVLTF TGTGCCAGCAGCTTGCGGGGCGCTGGGGCCAACGTCCTGACTTTC
- TRBJ1-6 TRBV5-6 - CASSIRRGVLSPLHF TGTGCCAGCAGCATCCGCAGGGGAGTACTTTCACCCCTCCACTTT
- TRBJ2-5 TRBV19 TRBD2 CASSPGLAGQETQYF TGTGCCAGTAGCCCGGGACTAGCGGGGCAAGAGACCCAGTACTTC
- TRBJ2-1 TRBV7-3 TRBD1 CASSSRDRIYNEQFF TGTGCCAGCAGCAGCCGGGACAGGATTTACAATGAGCAGTTCTTC
- TRBJ2-7 TRBV18 - CASSPSERLTLYEQYF TGTGCCAGCTCACCCTCCGAGCGGTTAACACTCTACGAGCAGTACTTC
- TRBJ1-2 TRBV11-1 - CASSSPLGYTF TGTGCCAGCAGCTCCCCCCTTGGCTACACCTTC
- TRBJ2-1 TRBV5-1 - CASSLSPLGGVTYNEQFF TGCGCCAGCAGCTTGAGTCCCCTAGGGGGGGTCACCTACAATGAGCAGTTCTTC
- TRBJ2-7 TRBV4-2 TRBD1 CASSQDSGQGFTYEQYF TGTGCCAGCAGCCAAGACTCGGGACAGGGGTTCACCTACGAGCAGTACTTC
- TRBJ2-3 TRBV5-4 - CASSFGSSGSTDTQYF TGTGCCAGCAGCTTCGGTAGTAGCGGCAGCACAGATACGCAGTATTTT
- TRBJ2-5 TRBV11-2 TRBD2 CASSFAGLADQETQYF TGTGCCAGCAGCTTCGCGGGACTAGCGGACCAAGAGACCCAGTACTTC
- TRBJ2-1 TRBV4-1 TRBD2 CASSLLAGNQGEQFF TGCGCCAGCAGCCTGCTAGCGGGAAACCAGGGTGAGCAGTTCTTC
- TRBJ2-3 TRBV7-2 - CASHDSLRQLTDTQYF TGTGCCAGTCACGACTCTCTAAGGCAGCTCACAGATACGCAGTATTTT
- TRBJ2-2 TRBV18 TRBD2 CASSPLAGIGAGELFF TGTGCCAGCTCACCCCTAGCGGGGATTGGAGCCGGGGAGCTGTTTTTT
- TRBJ1-1 TRBV19 - CASSILVGQQNTEAFF TGTGCCAGTAGTATACTCGTTGGACAGCAGAACACTGAAGCTTTCTTT
- TRBJ2-2 TRBV6-5 TRBD2 CAGHTGGTGELFF TGTGCCGGCCATACGGGGGGTACCGGGGAGCTGTTTTTT
- TRBJ2-3 TRBV18 - CASSPLSLGDTQYF TGTGCCAGCTCACCACTGAGCTTGGGCGATACGCAGTATTTT
- TRBJ1-2 TRBV28 - CASATPRGNVVYGYTF TGTGCCAGCGCCACACCACGAGGGAATGTTGTCTATGGCTACACCTTC
once TRBJ1-6 TRBV5-1 - CASSLSGEYSPLHF TGCGCCAGCAGCTTGTCGGGGGAGTATTCACCCCTCCACTTT
- TRBJ1-1 TRBV6-5 - CASSYAGLNTEAFF TGTGCCAGCAGTTACGCGGGGTTGAACACTGAAGCTTTCTTT
- TRBJ1-2 TRBV6-6 - CASSYSRGEANYGYTF TGTGCCAGCAGTTACTCTAGAGGAGAAGCTAACTATGGCTACACCTTC
- TRBJ2-3 TRBV5-4 TRBD2 CASSFRAGGSTDTQYF TGTGCCAGCAGCTTCCGGGCGGGGGGGAGCACAGATACGCAGTATTTT
- TRBJ2-7 TRBV28 TRBD2 CASSFLGSGSYEQYF TGTGCCAGCAGTTTTCTGGGTAGCGGGAGCTACGAGCAGTACTTC
- TRBJ1-3 TRBV28 - CASGHRVSSGNTIYF TGTGCCAGCGGTCACAGGGTAAGCTCTGGAAACACCATATATTTT
few TRBJ2-5 TRBV6-2/TRBV6-3 - CASSQILETQYF TGTGCCAGCAGCCAAATACTAGAGACCCAGTACTTC
- TRBJ2-2 TRBV29-1 - CSVEVSREAGELFF TGCAGCGTTGAAGTAAGCAGGGAGGCAGGGGAGCTGTTTTTT
- TRBJ1-4 TRBV7-9 - CASSFAGNQDEKLFF TGTGCCAGCAGCTTTGCAGGGAATCAGGATGAAAAACTGTTTTTT
once TRBJ2-3 TRBV7-3 - CASSFGITDTQYF TGTGCCAGCAGCTTCGGGATCACAGATACGCAGTATTTT
- TRBJ1-2 TRBV6-5 - CASRQTGFPYGYTF TGTGCCAGCAGACAAACAGGGTTTCCCTATGGCTACACCTTC
few TRBJ2-7 TRBV6-6 TRBD1 CASSTTDRVPYEQYF TGTGCCAGCAGCACTACCGACAGGGTCCCCTACGAGCAGTACTTC
- TRBJ2-5 TRBV28 - CASSLLRETQYF TGTGCCAGCAGTTTGTTGCGAGAGACCCAGTACTTC
- TRBJ1-4 TRBV3-1/TRBV3-2 - CASSRGATNEKLFF TGTGCCAGCTCCAGAGGAGCAACTAATGAAAAACTGTTTTTT
- TRBJ2-3 TRBV5-4 TRBD2 CASSFGLAGIKDTQYF TGTGCCAGCAGCTTCGGACTAGCGGGAATCAAAGATACGCAGTATTTT
- TRBJ2-7 TRBV15 TRBD1 CATSRGAMGQEIYEQYF TGTGCCACCAGCAGAGGGGCCATGGGACAGGAGATCTACGAGCAGTACTTC